The clone carrying this T cell receptor (beta chain) was found a few times. The data were produced by immunoSEQ multiplex PCR, yet TCRdb's version contains in-frame clones alone and is incomplete. This table has 80,000 to 100,000 clones, nearly 90% appearing once. The entry originates in a study of blood T cell repertoires in COVID-19. The origin of this receptor is a man aged 65 to 85 with acute or convalescent COVID-19. Sequenced sample: peripheral blood.

In nucleotides, the CDR3 is TGCGCCAGCAGCCTGCTTTGGACAGGGGGAAACGGGAATGAGCAGTTCTTC. This sequence encodes CASSLLWTGGNGNEQFF. The rearrangement joins TRBV5-1 to TRBJ2-1, with 10 bases lining up with TRBD1. The CDR3 length is 17 residues. The germline V gene has CDR1 SGHRS and CDR2 YFSETQ. Trimming took 4 bases from V and 7 from J; bases not matched to a gene: 14.